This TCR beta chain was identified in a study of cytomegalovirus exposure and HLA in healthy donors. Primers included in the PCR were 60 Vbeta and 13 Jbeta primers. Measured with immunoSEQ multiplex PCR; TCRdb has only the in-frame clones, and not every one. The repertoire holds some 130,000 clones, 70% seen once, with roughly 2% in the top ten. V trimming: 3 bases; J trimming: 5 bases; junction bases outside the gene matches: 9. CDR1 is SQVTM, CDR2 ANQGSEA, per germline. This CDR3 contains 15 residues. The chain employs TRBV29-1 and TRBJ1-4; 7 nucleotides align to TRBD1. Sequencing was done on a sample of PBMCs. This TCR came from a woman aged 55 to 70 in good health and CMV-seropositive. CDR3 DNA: TGCAGCGTTGATATCCCCGGGACAGTAAATGAAAAACTGTTTTTT. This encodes CSVDIPGTVNEKLFF.